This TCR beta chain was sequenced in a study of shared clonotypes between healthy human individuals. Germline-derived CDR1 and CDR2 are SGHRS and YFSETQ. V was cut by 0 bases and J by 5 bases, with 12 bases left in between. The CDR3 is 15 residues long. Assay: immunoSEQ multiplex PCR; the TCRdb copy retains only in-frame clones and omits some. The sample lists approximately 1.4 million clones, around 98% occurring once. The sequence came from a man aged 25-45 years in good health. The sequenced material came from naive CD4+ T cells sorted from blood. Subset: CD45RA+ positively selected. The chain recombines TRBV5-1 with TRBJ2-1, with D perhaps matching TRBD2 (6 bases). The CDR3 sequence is CASSLATGRNNEQFF. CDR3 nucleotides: TGCGCCAGCAGCTTGGCCACCGGGAGAAACAATGAGCAGTTCTTC.